The TCR beta chain under discussion was sequenced for a study of blood T cell repertoires in COVID-19. Here immunoSEQ multiplex PCR was the method, and the copy in TCRdb shows in-frame clones only, minus some. The data hold under 200,000 clones, with around four fifths observed a single time. The sequence was obtained from a woman in her forties or fifties in a cohort exposed to, infected with or recovered from COVID-19 (not recorded which). Sequencing used PBMCs or T cells enriched from blood (not recorded which).

The CDR3: CASSPSPGTTYGYTF. Here the CDR3 DNA reads TGTGCCAGCAGCCCGTCACCCGGGACAACCTATGGCTACACCTTC. The genes are TRBV7-2 and TRBJ1-2; a weak D match, TRBD1 (6 bases). Per the germline V gene, CDR1 is SGHTA and CDR2 is FQGNSA. The V gene lost 5 bases and the J gene lost 4 bases, with 17 bases spanning the gap. The CDR3 contains 15 residues.